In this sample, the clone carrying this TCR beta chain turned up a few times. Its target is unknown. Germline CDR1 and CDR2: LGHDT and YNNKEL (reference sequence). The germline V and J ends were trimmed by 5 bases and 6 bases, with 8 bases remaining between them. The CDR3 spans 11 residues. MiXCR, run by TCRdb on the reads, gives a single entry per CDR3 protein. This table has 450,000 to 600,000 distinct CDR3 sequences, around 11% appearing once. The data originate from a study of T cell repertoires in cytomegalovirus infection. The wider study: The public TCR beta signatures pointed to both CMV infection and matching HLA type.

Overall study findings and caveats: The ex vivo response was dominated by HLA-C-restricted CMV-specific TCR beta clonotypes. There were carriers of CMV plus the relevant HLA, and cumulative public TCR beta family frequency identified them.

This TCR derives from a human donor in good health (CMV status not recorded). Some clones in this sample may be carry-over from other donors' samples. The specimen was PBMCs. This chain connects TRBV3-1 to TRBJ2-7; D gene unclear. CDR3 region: CASSGTVEQYF. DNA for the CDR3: TGTGCCAGCAGCGGTACAGTCGAGCAGTACTTC.